This TCR beta chain was sequenced during a study of neurological immune-mediated disorders. Overall study results and limits: None of the features examined (clinical or MRI) was associated with the multiple sclerosis repertoire cluster.

MiXCR was run by TCRdb on the 5' RACE reads, yielding one entry per CDR3 protein. The top ten clones hold 2.9% of a sample with about 60,000 distinct CDR3 sequences, 4% to 5.5% of them seen once. The starting material, 2 million PBMCs stored at -80 C, gave rise to the unsorted libraries. Germline CDR1 reads SGHRS; CDR2 reads YFSETQ. The CDR3 length is 15 residues. Trimming left V 4 bases short and J 3 bases short, with 13 bases between. Ten or more counts support this clonotype. Its antigen is still unknown. The receptor was derived from a man aged 45-65 years with multiple sclerosis. This chain uses TRBV5-1 with TRBJ2-2, with TRBD1 as a possible D gene (6 bases). Sequenced sample: PBMCs. The CDR3 reads CASSRTTGDTGELFF. The DNA for the CDR3 is TGCGCCAGCAGCAGGACGACAGGAGACACCGGGGAGCTGTTTTTT.